These 5 T cell receptor beta chains share one sample of origin, sequenced in a study of blood T cell repertoires in COVID-19. Sequencing was performed with immunoSEQ multiplex PCR; in TCRdb, only in-frame clones are kept and a portion is missing. Here the sample spans some 220,000 clones, under 85% being singletons. The sequenced sample consisted of peripheral blood. Receptors were obtained from a woman aged 25 to 39 with COVID-19, enrolled during active disease.

This chain uses TRBV7-2 with TRBJ2-3; 7 bases map to TRBD1. Germline V lookup: CDR1 SGHTA, CDR2 FQGNSA. The CDR3 runs 17 residues. V shed 4 bases and J 0 bases; nucleotides not matched to a gene: 10. CDR3 nucleotide sequence: TGTGCCAGCAGCTACCCCCCGACAGGGATAAGCACAGATACGCAGTATTTT. It yields the protein CASSYPPTGISTDTQYF. Looking up the rest from reference TRBV7-2 and TRBJ2-3 gives the full variable domain: GAGVSQSPSNKVTEKGKDVELRCDPISGHTALYWYRQSLGQGLEFLIYFQGNSAPDKSGLPSDRFSAERTGGSVSTLTIQRTQQEDSAVYLCASSYPPTGISTDTQYFGPGTRLTVL.

The chain couples TRBV3-1 (or the pseudogene TRBV3-2) to TRBJ2-7, with D tentatively TRBD2 (6 bases). This CDR3 has 16 amino acids. The germline V gene encodes CDR1 LGHDT and CDR2 YNNKEL (reference sequence). Deletions cut 2 bases from V and 2 bases from J, with 16 bases between. For the CDR3, the DNA is TGTGCCAGCAGCCAAACATTTGGCGGGATGACCTACGAGCAGTACTTC. Its protein product is CASSQTFGGMTYEQYF.

The J gene is TRBJ1-5, the V gene TRBV5-8, with no clear D. From germline, CDR1 is SGHTS and CDR2 YDEGEE. The V and J ends lost 0 bases and 0 bases respectively, with 7 bases between them. The CDR3 contains 15 residues. CDR3 DNA: TGTGCCAGCAGCTTGGCTCCACTTAGCAATCAGCCCCAGCATTTT. The encoded protein is CASSLAPLSNQPQHF.

The chain links TRBV28 to TRBJ2-1; TRBD1 might be the D (5 bases). The CDR3 contains 14 residues. The ends were cut back, 3 bases at V and 5 bases at J, with 11 bases in the middle. CDR1 and CDR2 (germline): MDHEN, SYDVKM. In DNA form, the CDR3 reads TGTGCCAGCAGTTTGACAGTTAGACACAATGAGCAGTTCTTC. Its translation: CASSLTVRHNEQFF.

The rearrangement uses TRBV4-3 and TRBJ2-6, with D possibly matching TRBD1 (5 bases). V lost 1 base to trimming and J lost 3 bases, with 10 bases between them. The CDR3 is 16 residues long. Looked up from germline, CDR1 is LGHNA and CDR2 is YSLEER. Written as DNA, the CDR3 is TGCGCCAGCAGCCAAGTGGCAGGGTTTGGGGCCAACGTCCTGACTTTC. Amino acid sequence: CASSQVAGFGANVLTF.